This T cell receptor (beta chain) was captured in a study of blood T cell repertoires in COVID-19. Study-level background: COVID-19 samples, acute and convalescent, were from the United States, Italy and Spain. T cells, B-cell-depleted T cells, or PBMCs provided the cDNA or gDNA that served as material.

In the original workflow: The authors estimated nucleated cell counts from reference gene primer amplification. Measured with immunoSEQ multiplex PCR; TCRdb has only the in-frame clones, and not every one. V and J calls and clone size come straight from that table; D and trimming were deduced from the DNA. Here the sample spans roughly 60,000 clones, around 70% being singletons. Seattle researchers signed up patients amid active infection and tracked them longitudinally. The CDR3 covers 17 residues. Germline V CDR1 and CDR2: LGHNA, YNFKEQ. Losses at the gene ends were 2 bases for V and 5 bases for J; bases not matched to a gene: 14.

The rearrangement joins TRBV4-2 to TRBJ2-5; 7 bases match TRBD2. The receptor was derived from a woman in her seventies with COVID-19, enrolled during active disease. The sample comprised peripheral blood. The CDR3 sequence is CASSQSPGLLGRETQYF. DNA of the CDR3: TGTGCCAGCAGCCAATCCCCGGGCCTTCTCGGGAGGGAGACCCAGTACTTC.